Below, 5 T cell receptor beta chains from the same sample are listed, as sequenced in a study of regulatory T cells in long-lasting Graves disease. Described time point: newly diagnosed GD, antithyroid drugs for less than 3 months. There was RNA extracted from PBMCs, and the TCR library was made from it. Arm-PCR of CDR3 regions and iRepertoire HTBI primers were the basis on which TCR beta libraries were built. Using its own MiXCR run on the multiplex PCR reads, TCRdb lists one record per CDR3 protein. This repertoire shows 300,000 to 400,000 distinct CDR3 sequences, 18% found once; its top ten account for 35% to 45%. The sample here was peripheral blood mononuclear cells (PBMCs), taken at new diagnosis, from a patient treated with antithyroid drugs. These receptors originate from a female donor with Graves disease.

The chain combines TRBV10-2 with TRBJ2-1; 8 bases match TRBD2. V gave up 3 bases and J gave up 13 bases; unmatched junction bases: 2. CDR1 and CDR2 from the germline V gene are WSHSY and SAAADI. The CDR3 length is 11 residues. CDR3 sequence (DNA): TGCGCCAGCAGTGATGGACTAGCACAGTTCTTC. Residues: CASSDGLAQFF.

This clonotype was picked up many times. V is TRBV12-5 and J is TRBJ2-1, with TRBD2 identical over 7 bases. Germline trimming cut 2 bases from V and 9 bases from J; bases unmatched to any gene: 1. CDR1 and CDR2 (germline): LGHNT, FRNRAP. The CDR3 consists of 12 residues. The chain's CDR3 is CASGLPGGEQFF. The DNA of the CDR3 is TGTGCTAGTGGTTTGCCGGGGGGTGAGCAGTTCTTC.

This rearrangement joins TRBV12-3 or TRBV12-4 to TRBJ1-1; D remains unclear. V dropped 7 bases and J dropped 4 bases, with 16 bases sitting between them. This CDR3 region has 14 residues. The CDR3 DNA reads TGTGCCAGCACCGACGAGGGAGGTAGCACTGAAGCTTTCTTT. Translation gives CASTDEGGSTEAFF.

The genes are TRBV28 and TRBJ2-5; 7 bases are a match to TRBD1. The CDR3 has 15 amino acids. The V gene end was trimmed by 8 bases and the J gene end by 2 bases; junction bases not matched to a gene: 11. Germline V gene data show CDR1 as MDHEN and CDR2 as SYDVKM. The CDR3 DNA reads TGTGCCAGCGCGTCCGGGACAGCATCTCAAGAGACCCAGTACTTC. Protein product: CASASGTASQETQYF.

This clonotype appeared many times. The chain is built from TRBV19 and TRBJ1-4; D remains unclear. Trimming pared 9 bases from V and 2 bases from J, leaving 19 bases between. The CDR3 is 16 residues long. Germline CDR1 and CDR2: LNHDA and SQIVND (reference sequence). The CDR3 spells CASVDRAELTNEKLFF. The CDR3 coding sequence is TGTGCCAGCGTGGACCGGGCAGAGTTGACTAATGAAAAACTGTTTTTT. The variable domain in full, completed from reference TRBV19 and TRBJ1-4, reads DGGITQSPKYLFRKEGQNVTLSCEQNLNHDAMYWYRQDPGQGLRLIYYSQIVNDFQKGDIAEGYSVSREKKESFPLTVTSAQKNPTAFYLCASVDRAELTNEKLFFGSGTQLSVL.